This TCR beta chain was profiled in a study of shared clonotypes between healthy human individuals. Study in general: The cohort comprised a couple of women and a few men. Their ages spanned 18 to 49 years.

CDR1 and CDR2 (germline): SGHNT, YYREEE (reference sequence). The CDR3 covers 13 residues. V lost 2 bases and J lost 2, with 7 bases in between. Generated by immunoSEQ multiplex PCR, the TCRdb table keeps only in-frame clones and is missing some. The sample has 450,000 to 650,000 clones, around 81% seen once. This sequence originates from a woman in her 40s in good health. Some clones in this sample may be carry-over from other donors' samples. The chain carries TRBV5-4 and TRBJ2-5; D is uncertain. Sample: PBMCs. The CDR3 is CASSFWPQETQYF. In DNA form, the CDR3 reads TGTGCCAGCAGCTTTTGGCCGCAAGAGACCCAGTACTTC.